This T cell receptor beta chain appears in the sequencing data of a study of blood T cell repertoires in COVID-19. Study at large: There were acute and convalescent COVID-19 samples, and they came from the United States, Italy and Spain. Sources were T cells, B-cell-depleted T cells, or PBMCs; the material itself was cDNA or gDNA.

This clone was seen once. How the authors handled the data: Estimated nucleated cell counts came from reference gene primer amplification. Some clones are missing from TCRdb's copy, which holds only in-frame ones; the method was immunoSEQ multiplex PCR. V and J calls and clone size are given by that table; D and trimming were obtained from the DNA. Of over 200,000 clones listed, around nine tenths were seen once; the top ten hold roughly 0.69%. This CDR3 is built from 14 residues. Trimming left V 3 bases short and J 6 bases short, with 12 bases between. The germline V gene encodes CDR1 MRHNA and CDR2 SNTAGT.

Specimen: peripheral blood. This clonotype originated in a man aged 35-49 years with acute or convalescent COVID-19. The chain recombines TRBV6-4 with TRBJ1-5; D ambiguous. The chain's CDR3 is CASSEEYRGQPQHF. DNA for the CDR3: TGTGCCAGCAGTGAAGAGTATCGGGGTCAGCCCCAGCATTTT.